These 22 T cell receptor beta chains were sequenced from one sample in a study of OX40 agonist ivuxolimab in advanced cancers. Sequencing used immunoSEQ multiplex PCR; TCRdb keeps in-frame clones, though not all of them. The data contain about 35,000 clones, over 75% of them singletons. Sequences were derived from CD4+ or CD8+ T cells sorted from blood, sampled in a trial of the OX40 agonist ivuxolimab. These receptors all come from an adult with an advanced solid tumor such as melanoma, head and neck, liver or kidney cancer.

The chain links TRBV5-6 to TRBJ1-1; perhaps TRBD1 as D (5 bases). CDR3 length equals 14 residues. V was cut by 2 bases and J by 0 bases, with 8 bases left in between. Germline CDR1 and CDR2: SGHDT and YYEEEE. CDR3 amino acids: CASSLRGLNTEAFF. The CDR3 DNA sequence: TGTGCCAGCAGCTTAAGGGGTCTGAACACTGAAGCTTTCTTT.

The chain employs TRBV6-1 and TRBJ2-1, with 8 bases identical to TRBD2. The length of the CDR3 is 15 residues. Germline V gene data show CDR1 as MNHNS and CDR2 as SASEGT. The trim removed 8 bases at V and 7 bases at J, leaving 13 bases unmatched. The CDR3 coding sequence is TGTGCCAGCCCCATTAGTCCGGCGGGGGGTAATGAGCAGTTCTTC. Translated, it gives CASPISPAGGNEQFF.

J is TRBJ2-3 and V is TRBV19; D is unclear. Germline V gene data show CDR1 as LNHDA and CDR2 as SQIVND (reference sequence). This CDR3 has 14 residues. Trimming removed 4 bases from V and 5 bases from J, with 13 bases in between. Written as DNA, the CDR3 is TGTGCCAGTAGTAAGGCGGCTCTTGGAGATACGCAGTATTTT. This codes for CASSKAALGDTQYF.

This clone has just one count. J is TRBJ1-1 and V is TRBV30; D gene uncertain. The CDR3 loop spans 14 amino acids. CDR1 and CDR2 from the germline V gene are GTSNPN and SVGIG (reference sequence). Trimming cost V 4 bases and J 4 bases, with 16 bases left between them. The CDR3 nucleotides read TGTGCCTGGATCCGTTCAGCCTTTTCCACTGAAGCTTTCTTT. Its translation: CAWIRSAFSTEAFF.

The chain recombines TRBV13 with TRBJ2-7; 7 bases align to TRBD1. There are 16 residues in the CDR3. Germline trimming cut 5 bases from V and 1 base from J; bases unmatched to any gene: 11. Germline loops: CDR1 PRHDT, CDR2 FYEKMQ (reference sequence). The CDR3 region has the DNA TGTGCCAGCAGCACCGCGCAGGGGGTCTCTTCCTACGAGCAGTACTTC. This gives the protein CASSTAQGVSSYEQYF.

This clone was detected only a few times. The genes are TRBV19 and TRBJ2-2; the D is unclear. The germline CDR1 and CDR2 sequences are LNHDA and SQIVND (reference sequence). The CDR3 runs 15 residues. Trimming took 4 bases from V and 1 from J, leaving 10 bases between them. In nucleotides, the CDR3 is TGTGCCAGTAGTAAGGGTCAGTTGAACACCGGGGAGCTGTTTTTT. Its translation is CASSKGQLNTGELFF.

The rearrangement links TRBV19 to TRBJ2-3, with 11 bases that match TRBD2. There are 15 residues in the CDR3. The V and J ends lost 6 bases and 6 bases, in that order; junction bases with no gene match: 8. The germline V gene has CDR1 LNHDA and CDR2 SQIVND (reference sequence). CDR3 in DNA: TGTGCCAGTAGCTCGACTAGCGGGGAATTCGATACGCAGTATTTT. The encoded protein is CASSSTSGEFDTQYF.

J is TRBJ1-1 and V is TRBV5-1, with TRBD1 matching 7 bases. V trimming: 7 bases; J trimming: 9 bases; junction bases outside the gene matches: 9. Germline CDR1 is SGHRS and CDR2 is YFSETQ. The CDR3 runs 12 residues. The CDR3 sequence: CASRQRQGKAFF. CDR3 coding DNA: TGCGCCAGCCGCCAACGACAGGGCAAAGCTTTCTTT. The whole variable domain, remainder taken from reference TRBV5-1 and TRBJ1-1, is KAGVTQTPRYLIKTRGQQVTLSCSPISGHRSVSWYQQTPGQGLQFLFEYFSETQRNKGNFPGRFSGRQFSNSRSEMNVSTLELGDSALYLCASRQRQGKAFFGQGTRLTVV.

The V call is TRBV5-5, the J call TRBJ2-7, with TRBD1 as a possible D gene (6 bases). V lost 0 bases and J 2 bases, leaving 9 bases between the germline ends. The CDR3 is made up of 14 amino acids. Per germline, CDR1 SGHKS and CDR2 YYEKEE (reference sequence). CDR3 residues: CASSLAGVAYEQYF. As DNA, the CDR3 is TGTGCCAGCAGCTTGGCAGGGGTTGCCTACGAGCAGTACTTC.

The gene calls are TRBV7-9 and TRBJ2-7; TRBD1 matches 10 bases. The CDR3 loop spans 14 amino acids. V was pared by 1 base and J by 6 bases, with 3 bases of the junction left unmatched. Germline V gives CDR1 SEHNR, CDR2 FQNEAQ (reference sequence). CDR3 loop: CASSLGGQGGEQYF. The CDR3, as DNA: TGTGCCAGCAGCTTAGGTGGACAGGGGGGCGAGCAGTACTTC.

The chain employs TRBV2 and TRBJ2-5; D possibly corresponds to TRBD1 (6 bases). The CDR3 sequence is 15 residues long. Germline V CDR1 and CDR2: SNHLY, FYNNEI. Trimming cost V 4 bases and J 2 bases, with 14 bases left between them. The DNA for the CDR3 is TGTGCCAGCAGTGTTCTTGGGGGCCCTCAAGAGACCCAGTACTTC. This codes for CASSVLGGPQETQYF.

The rearrangement uses TRBV9 and TRBJ2-7; 10 nucleotides align to TRBD1. CDR3 size: 15 residues. Germline trimming cut 2 bases from V and 1 base from J; bases unmatched to any gene: 3. CDR1 is SGDLS, CDR2 YYNGEE, per germline. CDR3 residues: CASSVGTGESYEQYF. The CDR3 region has the DNA TGTGCCAGCAGCGTTGGGACAGGGGAATCCTACGAGCAGTACTTC.

This chain uses TRBV11-2 with TRBJ1-3, with a tentative D call TRBD1 (6 bases). The germline V gene has CDR1 SGHAT and CDR2 FQNNGV. The CDR3 totals 14 residues. V was pared by 3 bases and J by 4 bases, with 10 bases between. The CDR3 DNA is TGTGCCAGCAGCTTGGCAGGGGCCGGAAACACCATATATTTT. It yields the protein CASSLAGAGNTIYF.

The J gene is TRBJ1-1, the V gene TRBV27; D unresolved. The germline gives CDR1 MNHEY, CDR2 SMNVEV (reference sequence). This CDR3 is built from 14 residues. The V end was cut by 1 base, the J end by 0 bases, with 6 bases between. The DNA of the CDR3 is TGTGCCAGCAGTTTATATAACATGAACACTGAAGCTTTCTTT. Its translation: CASSLYNMNTEAFF.

The chain carries TRBV5-1 and TRBJ2-1; 9 bases fit TRBD2. CDR1 is SGHRS, CDR2 YFSETQ, per germline. CDR3 length: 15 residues. The J segment lost 4 bases and the V segment lost 1 base, leaving 3 bases of the junction unmatched. CDR3 amino acids: CASSLRSGGYNEQFF. Written as DNA, the CDR3 is TGCGCCAGCAGCTTGCGTAGCGGGGGTTACAATGAGCAGTTCTTC.

This clone counts as medium-sized (0.01 to 0.1%). The chain couples TRBV6-4 to TRBJ1-1, with D perhaps matching TRBD1 (6 bases). Germline V gives CDR1 MRHNA, CDR2 SNTAGT. This CDR3 spans 14 amino acids. Trimming left V 6 bases short and J 1 base short, with 12 bases between. DNA of the CDR3: TGTGCCAGCAGATTCCAGGACAGGAACACTGAAGCTTTCTTT. Translation gives CASRFQDRNTEAFF.

V and J are TRBV5-1 and TRBJ1-3; tentatively, D is TRBD1 (6 bases). Deletions cut 3 bases from V and 0 bases from J, with 16 bases between. Germline assignment: CDR1 SGHRS and CDR2 YFSETQ. The CDR3 covers 17 residues. The CDR3 reads CASSSGQNQYSGNTIYF. The CDR3 region has the DNA TGCGCCAGCAGCTCCGGACAGAACCAGTACTCTGGAAACACCATATATTTT.

The rearrangement links TRBV27 to TRBJ2-5; 12 bases fit TRBD2. This CDR3 has 16 residues. V trimming: 5 bases; J trimming: 2 bases; junction bases outside the gene matches: 6. Germline-derived CDR1 and CDR2 are MNHEY and SMNVEV (reference sequence). This CDR3 is CASSGLAGYFQETQYF. The CDR3 DNA sequence: TGTGCCAGCAGTGGACTAGCGGGGTACTTTCAAGAGACCCAGTACTTC.

The chain employs TRBV18 and TRBJ1-5, with 7 bases matching TRBD1. CDR1 is KGHSH, CDR2 LQKENI, per germline. This CDR3 spans 14 amino acids. V gave up 2 bases and J gave up 6 bases; unmatched junction bases: 4. This CDR3 is CASSPEGAGQPQHF. CDR3 bases: TGTGCCAGCTCACCAGAGGGGGCTGGTCAGCCCCAGCATTTT.

J is TRBJ1-3 and V is TRBV5-6; D gene ambiguous. Germline assignment: CDR1 SGHDT and CDR2 YYEEEE. The CDR3 consists of 11 residues. Deletions cut 6 bases from V and 5 bases from J, with 6 bases between. This chain's CDR3 is CASTPRNTIYF. The CDR3 nucleotides are TGTGCCAGCACCCCCCGAAACACCATATATTTT.

The rearrangement uses TRBV5-1 and TRBJ1-1; the match to TRBD1 covers 8 bases. The CDR3 runs 14 residues. Germline V lookup: CDR1 SGHRS, CDR2 YFSETQ. The ends lost 0 bases at V and 12 bases at J; junction bases unmatched: 10. CDR3: CASSLESGGGRTFF. The CDR3 DNA sequence: TGCGCCAGCAGCTTGGAGTCAGGGGGCGGGCGAACTTTCTTT.

This clone was seen just once. The V gene is TRBV5-1, the J gene TRBJ2-7, with D perhaps matching TRBD1 (6 bases). Germline-derived CDR1 and CDR2 are SGHRS and YFSETQ. Trimming cost V 3 bases and J 0 bases, with 10 bases left between them. The CDR3 sequence is 14 residues long. The chain's CDR3 is CASSYQGRSYEQYF. CDR3 sequence (DNA): TGCGCCAGCAGCTATCAGGGGCGCTCCTACGAGCAGTACTTC.